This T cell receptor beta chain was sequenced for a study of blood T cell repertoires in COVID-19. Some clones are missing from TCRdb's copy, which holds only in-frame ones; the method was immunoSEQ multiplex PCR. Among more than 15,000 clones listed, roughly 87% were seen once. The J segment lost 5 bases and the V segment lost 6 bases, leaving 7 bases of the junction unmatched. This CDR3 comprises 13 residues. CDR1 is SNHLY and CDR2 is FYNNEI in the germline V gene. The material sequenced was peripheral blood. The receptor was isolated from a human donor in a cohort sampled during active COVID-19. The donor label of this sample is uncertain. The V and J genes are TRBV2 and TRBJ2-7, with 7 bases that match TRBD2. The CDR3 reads CASRLRENNEQYF. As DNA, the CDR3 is TGTGCCAGCAGATTGCGGGAGAACAACGAGCAGTACTTC.